One sample yielded the 14 T cell receptor beta chains listed below, sequenced in a study of prognosis after radiotherapy for stage I lung cancer (dated by TCRdb to the early 2020s). The sequencer was an Illumina HiSeq 3000. Two rounds of multiplex PCR were performed to amplify the TCR beta CDR3 region from genomic DNA. In the first PCR round, primers specific to each TRBV and TRBJ gene were used, and the primer sequences were filed in Chinese patent CN105087789A. The raw public reads went through TCRdb reprocessing: fastp at Q25, MiXCR clone calling, in-frame beta chains kept. Each CDR3 protein gets just one entry, which takes the most common genes and DNA from the rows behind it. This sample is represented by about 12,000 distinct CDR3 sequences; roughly 40% of them were singletons. The ten largest account for around 40% of the sample. Material: PBMCs, obtained before or after stereotactic body radiation therapy (not recorded which). All receptors derive from a donor of 50 years or more with non-small cell lung cancer.

This clonotype was recorded at least ten times. CDR3 sequence (DNA): TGTGCCAGCAGCCAAACCGGACCCGCCGAGCAGTACTTC. Protein: CASSQTGPAEQYF. V and J are TRBV4-2 and TRBJ2-7; no definite D call. Trimming took off 2 bases at V and 6 bases at J, with 11 bases between the two ends. The CDR3 extends over 13 amino acids. In germline, CDR1 is LGHNA, CDR2 YNFKEQ.

This clonotype was observed many times. The chain combines TRBV5-6 with TRBJ1-1; 8 positions match TRBD1. V lost 2 bases, J lost 1 base, and 13 bases stayed unmatched. CDR3 size: 18 residues. Germline values: CDR1 SGHDT, CDR2 YYEEEE. This chain's CDR3 is CASSFLQGADDGNTEAFF. CDR3 DNA sequence: TGTGCCAGCAGCTTCTTGCAGGGGGCCGATGACGGGAACACTGAAGCTTTCTTT.

Comments on this clonotype: At one end, the junction sequence differs from germline, possibly due to a read error. The rearrangement joins TRBV6-1 to TRBJ2-7; 7 nucleotides line up with TRBD2. Germline V gene lookup returns CDR1 MNHNS and CDR2 SASEGT. The length of the CDR3 is 14 residues. CDR3 bases: TGTGCCATCAGTGAAGCTGGCGGGAGCCGCGAGCAGTACTTC. It encodes CAISEAGGSREQYF.

As to this clonotype: Sequence at one end of the junction differs from germline and may be a read error. This rearrangement joins TRBV6-7 to TRBJ1-6; no clear D. The J call may be mistaken, given a closer DNA end match to TRBJ1-1. TRBV6-7 is sorted into the ORF group, with uncertain function. This CDR3 has 16 amino acids. The CDR3 DNA follows: TGCGCCAGCAGTTTCATACTAAAGCCCAACCGTAGGGAAGCTTTCTTT. This gives the protein CASSFILKPNRREAFF.

With regard to this clonotype: A far more abundant clone sits one base away, making this likely a read error. The rearrangement links TRBV6-1 to TRBJ2-2; weak D call: TRBD1 (6 bases). This CDR3 is 16 amino acids long. Germline CDR1 is MNHNS and CDR2 is SASEGT. V was clipped by 6 bases and J by 5 bases, with 19 bases between them. The CDR3 DNA sequence: TGTGCCAGCAGCGCCACGGGGACATTGAAAACCGGGGAGCTGTTTTTT. It yields the protein CASSATGTLKTGELFF.

The chain uses TRBV6-2 or TRBV6-3 and TRBJ2-7, with 8 bases that match TRBD1. CDR3 size: 14 residues. Losses at the gene ends were 6 bases for V and 1 base for J; bases not matched to a gene: 5. CDR1 is MNHEY and CDR2 is SVGEGT in the germline V gene. CDR3 bases: TGTGCCAGCAGACAGGGGGTAGATTCCTACGAGCAGTACTTC. As protein: CASRQGVDSYEQYF.

The rearrangement uses TRBV5-1 and TRBJ2-3, with D maybe TRBD2 (7 bases). The CDR3 is made up of 17 amino acids. V was cut by 0 bases and J by 5 bases, with 19 bases left in between. The germline CDR1 and CDR2 sequences are SGHRS and YFSETQ. The CDR3 loop reads CASSLAYLGGGEDTQYF. The CDR3 DNA follows: TGCGCCAGCAGCTTGGCTTATTTGGGAGGGGGTGAAGATACGCAGTATTTT.

Details on this clonotype: This sequence is one base from a far larger clone and is likely a read error. This chain joins TRBV6-5 and TRBJ2-2; 7 bases line up with TRBD1. Germline CDR1 reads MNHEY; CDR2 reads SVGAGI. The CDR3 sequence is 20 residues long. The CDR3 sequence is CDTARDVLLTGTANTGELFF. For the CDR3, the DNA is TGTGACACCGCACGCGATGTACTGCTAACCGGGACAGCGAACACCGGGGAGCTGTTTTTT.

This clonotype has a count of ten or more. The chain combines TRBV5-5 with TRBJ2-7; 10 bases line up with TRBD1. V was pared by 3 bases and J by 4 bases, with 10 bases of the junction left unmatched. This CDR3 has 16 amino acids. The V gene's germline CDR1 is SGHKS and CDR2 YYEKEE (reference sequence). CDR3 region: CASSSEATGGPYEQYF. The CDR3 DNA reads TGTGCCAGCAGCTCAGAAGCGACAGGGGGCCCATACGAGCAGTACTTC.

Many counts were recorded for this clonotype. The chain carries TRBV19 and TRBJ1-5; D uncertain. Germline V CDR1 and CDR2: LNHDA, SQIVND (reference sequence). The V end was cut by 3 bases, the J end by 5 bases, with 14 bases between. The length of the CDR3 is 15 residues. The DNA of the CDR3 is TGTGCCAGTAGTATGGCCGGGAGGGTGGATCAGCCCCAGCATTTT. It translates to CASSMAGRVDQPQHF.

Note on this clonotype: A read error may be the cause here, since a much bigger clone is one base away. The CDR3: CSSSYSTGMNTEAFF. In nucleotides, the CDR3 is TGTTCCAGCAGTTACTCGACAGGTATGAACACTGAAGCTTTCTTT. The rearrangement uses TRBV6-5 and TRBJ1-1, with D possibly matching TRBD1 (6 bases). The CDR3 runs 15 residues. Germline V gives CDR1 MNHEY, CDR2 SVGAGI.

This rearrangement joins TRBV28 to TRBJ1-2; no firm D call. The CDR3 has 14 amino acids. Germline V gene sequence: CDR1 MDHEN, CDR2 SYDVKM. V was shortened by 8 bases and J by 4 bases, with 17 bases between the two germline ends. The chain's CDR3 is CASGLRWQSYGYTF. The CDR3 DNA reads TGTGCCAGCGGCCTAAGGTGGCAGAGCTATGGCTACACCTTC.

This clonotype appeared many times. The V and J genes are TRBV20-1 and TRBJ2-5; D is possibly TRBD2 (6 bases). The CDR3 spans 17 residues. The V gene lost 6 bases and the J gene lost 1 base, with 24 bases spanning the gap. Germline V gene data show CDR1 as DFQATT and CDR2 as SNEGSKA (reference sequence). Written as DNA, the CDR3 is TGCAGTGCCACCGGGACTTTGCCTACGCGAGGCCAAGAGACCCAGTACTTC. This translates into CSATGTLPTRGQETQYF.

V gene TRBV7-9 combines with J gene TRBJ1-2; D is unresolved. The V and J ends lost 5 bases and 1 base respectively, with 11 bases between them. This CDR3 has 14 amino acids. CDR1 SEHNR and CDR2 FQNEAQ come from the germline V gene (reference sequence). The CDR3 loop reads CASSPQSSNYGYTF. CDR3 DNA sequence: TGTGCCAGCAGCCCCCAAAGCAGTAACTATGGCTACACCTTC.